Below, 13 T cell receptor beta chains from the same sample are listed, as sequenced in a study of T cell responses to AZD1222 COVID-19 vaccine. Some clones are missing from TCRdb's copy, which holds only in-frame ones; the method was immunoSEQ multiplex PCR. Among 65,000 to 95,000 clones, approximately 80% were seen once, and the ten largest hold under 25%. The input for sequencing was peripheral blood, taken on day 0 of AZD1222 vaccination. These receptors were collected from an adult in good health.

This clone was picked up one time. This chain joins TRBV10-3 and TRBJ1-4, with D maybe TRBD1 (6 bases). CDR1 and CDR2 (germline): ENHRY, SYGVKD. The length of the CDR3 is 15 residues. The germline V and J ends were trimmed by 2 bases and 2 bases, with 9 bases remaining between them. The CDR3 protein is CAISERDNTNEKLFF. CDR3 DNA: TGTGCCATCAGTGAGCGGGACAATACTAATGAAAAACTGTTTTTT.

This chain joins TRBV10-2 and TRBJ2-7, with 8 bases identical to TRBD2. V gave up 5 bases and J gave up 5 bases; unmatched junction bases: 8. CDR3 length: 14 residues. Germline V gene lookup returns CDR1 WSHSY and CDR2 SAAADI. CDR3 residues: CASSLSGSGNEQYF. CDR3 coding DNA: TGCGCCAGCAGTCTCAGCGGGAGCGGCAACGAGCAGTACTTC.

The CDR3, as DNA: TGCGCCAGCAGCCAAGTCGGACAGGGGAACAATCAGCCCCAGCATTTT. Its translation: CASSQVGQGNNQPQHF. The chain employs TRBV4-1 and TRBJ1-5; 9 bases line up with TRBD1. The germline V gene has CDR1 MGHRA and CDR2 YSYEKL. The CDR3 length is 16 residues. The V gene end was trimmed by 1 base and the J gene end by 3 bases; junction bases not matched to a gene: 4.

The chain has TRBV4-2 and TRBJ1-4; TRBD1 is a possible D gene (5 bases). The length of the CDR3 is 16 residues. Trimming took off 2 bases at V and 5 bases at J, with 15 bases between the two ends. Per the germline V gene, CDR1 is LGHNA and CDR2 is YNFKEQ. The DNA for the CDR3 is TGTGCCAGCAGCCAACAAACTTATGGGGGGAATGAAAAACTGTTTTTT. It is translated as CASSQQTYGGNEKLFF.

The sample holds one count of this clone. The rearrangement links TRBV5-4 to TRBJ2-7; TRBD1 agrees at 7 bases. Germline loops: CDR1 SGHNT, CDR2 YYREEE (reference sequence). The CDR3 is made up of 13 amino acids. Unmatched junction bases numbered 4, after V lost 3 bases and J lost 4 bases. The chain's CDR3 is CASSSRQGYEQYF. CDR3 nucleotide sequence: TGTGCCAGCAGCTCGCGACAGGGTTACGAGCAGTACTTC.

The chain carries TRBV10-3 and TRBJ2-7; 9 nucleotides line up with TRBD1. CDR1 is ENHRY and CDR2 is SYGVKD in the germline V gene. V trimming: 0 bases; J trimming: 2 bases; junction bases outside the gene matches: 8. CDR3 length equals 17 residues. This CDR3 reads CAISESYSGTGTYEQYF. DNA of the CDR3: TGTGCCATCAGTGAGTCATACTCGGGGACAGGGACCTACGAGCAGTACTTC.

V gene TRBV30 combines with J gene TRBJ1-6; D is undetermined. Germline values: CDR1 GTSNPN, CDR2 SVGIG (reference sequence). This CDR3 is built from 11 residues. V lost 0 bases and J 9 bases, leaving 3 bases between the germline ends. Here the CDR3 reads CAWSVGSPLHF. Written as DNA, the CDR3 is TGTGCCTGGAGTGTAGGTTCACCCCTCCACTTT.

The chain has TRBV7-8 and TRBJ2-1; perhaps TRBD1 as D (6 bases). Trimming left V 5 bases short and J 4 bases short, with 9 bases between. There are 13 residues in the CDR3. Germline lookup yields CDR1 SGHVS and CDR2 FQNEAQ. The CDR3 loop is CASSPQGYNEQFF. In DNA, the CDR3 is TGTGCCAGCAGCCCACAGGGTTACAATGAGCAGTTCTTC.

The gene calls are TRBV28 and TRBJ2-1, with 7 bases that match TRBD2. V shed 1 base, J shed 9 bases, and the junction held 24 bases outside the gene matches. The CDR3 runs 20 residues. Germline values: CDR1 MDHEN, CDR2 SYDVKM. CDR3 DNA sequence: TGTGCCAGCAGTTTATCTTTTTTCCGGAGACATGCGGGGGTTGGAGGTGAGCAGTTCTTC. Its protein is CASSLSFFRRHAGVGGEQFF.

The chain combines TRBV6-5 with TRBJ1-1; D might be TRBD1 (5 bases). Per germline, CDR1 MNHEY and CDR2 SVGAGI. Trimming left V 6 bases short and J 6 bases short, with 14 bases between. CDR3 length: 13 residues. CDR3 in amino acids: CASRAGTYSEAFF. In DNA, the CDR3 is TGTGCCAGCAGGGCCGGGACGTACTCTGAAGCTTTCTTT.

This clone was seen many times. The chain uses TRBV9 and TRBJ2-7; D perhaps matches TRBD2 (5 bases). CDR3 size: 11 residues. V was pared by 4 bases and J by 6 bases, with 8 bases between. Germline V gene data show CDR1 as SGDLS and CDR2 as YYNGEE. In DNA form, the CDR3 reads TGTGCCAGCAGCAGGGAGCGCGAGCAGTACTTC. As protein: CASSREREQYF.

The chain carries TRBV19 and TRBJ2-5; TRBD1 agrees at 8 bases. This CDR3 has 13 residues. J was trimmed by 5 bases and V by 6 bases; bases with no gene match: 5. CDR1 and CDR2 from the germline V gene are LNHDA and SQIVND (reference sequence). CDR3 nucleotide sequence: TGTGCCAGTAGCAAAAACAGGGGGGAGACCCAGTACTTC. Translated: CASSKNRGETQYF.

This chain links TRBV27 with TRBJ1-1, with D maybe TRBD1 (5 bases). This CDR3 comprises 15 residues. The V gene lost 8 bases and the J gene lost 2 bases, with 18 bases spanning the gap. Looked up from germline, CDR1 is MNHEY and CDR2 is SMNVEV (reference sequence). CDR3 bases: TGTGCCAGCCTTCCTCCCTTCGGGGGAAACACTGAAGCTTTCTTT. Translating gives CASLPPFGGNTEAFF.